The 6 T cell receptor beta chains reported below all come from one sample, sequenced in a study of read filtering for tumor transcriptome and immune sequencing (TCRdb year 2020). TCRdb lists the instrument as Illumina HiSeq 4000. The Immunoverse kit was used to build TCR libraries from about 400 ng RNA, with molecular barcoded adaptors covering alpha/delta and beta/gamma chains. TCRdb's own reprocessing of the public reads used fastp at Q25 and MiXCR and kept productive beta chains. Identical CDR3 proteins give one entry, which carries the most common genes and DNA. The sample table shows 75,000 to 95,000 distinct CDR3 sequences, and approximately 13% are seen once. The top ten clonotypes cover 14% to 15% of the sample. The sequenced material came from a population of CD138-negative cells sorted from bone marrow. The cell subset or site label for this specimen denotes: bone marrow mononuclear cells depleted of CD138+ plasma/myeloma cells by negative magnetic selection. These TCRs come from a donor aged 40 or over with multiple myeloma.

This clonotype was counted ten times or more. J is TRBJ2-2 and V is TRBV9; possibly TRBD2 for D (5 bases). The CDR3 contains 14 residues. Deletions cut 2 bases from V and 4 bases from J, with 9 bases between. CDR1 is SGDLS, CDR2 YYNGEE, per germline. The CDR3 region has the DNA TGTGCCAGCAGCGTCGCTAGCCCCACCGGGGAGCTGTTTTTT. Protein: CASSVASPTGELFF.

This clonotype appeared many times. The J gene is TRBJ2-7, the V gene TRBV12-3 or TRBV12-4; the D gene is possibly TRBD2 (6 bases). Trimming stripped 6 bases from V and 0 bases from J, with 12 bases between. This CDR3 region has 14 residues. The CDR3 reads CASSAAGRSYEQYF. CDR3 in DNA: TGTGCCAGCAGCGCGGCGGGACGCTCCTACGAGCAGTACTTC.

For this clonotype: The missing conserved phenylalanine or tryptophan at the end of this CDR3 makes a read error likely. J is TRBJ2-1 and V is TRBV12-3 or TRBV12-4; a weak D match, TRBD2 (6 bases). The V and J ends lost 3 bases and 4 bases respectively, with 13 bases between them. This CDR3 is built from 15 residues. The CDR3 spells CASSLTRGAYNEQFL. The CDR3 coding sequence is TGTGCCAGCAGTTTGACTCGCGGGGCTTACAATGAGCAGTTCCTC.

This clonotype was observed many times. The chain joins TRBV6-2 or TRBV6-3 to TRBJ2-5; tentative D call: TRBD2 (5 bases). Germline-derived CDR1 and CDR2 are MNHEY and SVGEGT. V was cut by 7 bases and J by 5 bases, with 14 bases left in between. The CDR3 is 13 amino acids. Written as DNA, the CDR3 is TGTGCCAGCACGGAGGAGTTCTTGGAGACCCAGTACTTC. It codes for CASTEEFLETQYF.

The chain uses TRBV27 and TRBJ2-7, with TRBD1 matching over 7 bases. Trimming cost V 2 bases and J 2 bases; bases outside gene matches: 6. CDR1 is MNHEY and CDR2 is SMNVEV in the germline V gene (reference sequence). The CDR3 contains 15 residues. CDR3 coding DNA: TGTGCCAGCAGTTTAAACTGGGACAGCCCCTACGAGCAGTACTTC. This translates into CASSLNWDSPYEQYF.

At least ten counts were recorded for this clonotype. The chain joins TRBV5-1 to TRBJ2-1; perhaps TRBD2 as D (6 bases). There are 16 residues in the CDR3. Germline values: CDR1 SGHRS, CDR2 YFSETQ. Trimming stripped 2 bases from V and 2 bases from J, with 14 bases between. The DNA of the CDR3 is TGCGCCAGCAGCTTAATTCCGGGACTCACCTACAATGAGCAGTTCTTC. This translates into CASSLIPGLTYNEQFF. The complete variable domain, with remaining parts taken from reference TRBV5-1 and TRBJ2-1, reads KAGVTQTPRYLIKTRGQQVTLSCSPISGHRSVSWYQQTPGQGLQFLFEYFSETQRNKGNFPGRFSGRQFSNSRSEMNVSTLELGDSALYLCASSLIPGLTYNEQFFGPGTRLTVL.